A single sample is the source of the 15 T cell receptor beta chains below, sequenced in a study of PD-1 blockade in classical Hodgkin lymphoma (dated by TCRdb to 2020 to 2022). Library creation used the immunoSEQ multiplex PCR assay. The immuneACCESS repertoire file appears here via TCRdb, limited to in-frame rearrangements. These files lack a portion of the clones; in checked studies, under half of the deficit traces to unresolved V genes, and the cause of the others is not known. This sample is represented by 40,000 to 50,000 clones; 65% to 80% of them were singletons. The top ten clones comprise approximately 20% of the sample. The time point label corresponds to: cycle 1 day 1 (C1D1), immediately before nivolumab initiation. Every trial patient had relapsed following autologous stem cell transplantation, and prior brentuximab vedotin exposure was what differed among cohorts A, B and C. The material was peripheral blood mononuclear cells (PBMCs), obtained at baseline. The receptor source for this set is a human donor with classical Hodgkin lymphoma.

This clone was observed a handful of times. The rearrangement links TRBV7-6 to TRBJ1-4, with TRBD1 as a possible D gene (6 bases). The CDR3 runs 17 residues. The germline V gene encodes CDR1 SGHVS and CDR2 FNYEAQ. The V end lost 5 bases, the J end lost 0 bases, and 16 bases lay between the germline ends. The CDR3 sequence: CASSGTDRQATNEKLFF. The CDR3 DNA sequence: TGTGCCAGCAGCGGAACAGACAGGCAAGCAACTAATGAAAAACTGTTTTTT.

The chain has TRBV19 and TRBJ2-5, with TRBD2 as a possible D gene (5 bases). The V end was cut by 0 bases, the J end by 5 bases, with 7 bases between. The CDR3 is 13 amino acids. Germline V gene sequence: CDR1 LNHDA, CDR2 SQIVND (reference sequence). This CDR3 is CASSIDSGETQYF. CDR3 in DNA: TGTGCCAGTAGTATAGATTCGGGGGAGACCCAGTACTTC.

The chain is built from TRBV14 and TRBJ2-7; D not resolved. The CDR3 length is 13 residues. Germline V gene lookup returns CDR1 SGHDN and CDR2 FVKESK. Trimming removed 4 bases from V and 4 bases from J, with 11 bases in between. This CDR3 reads CASSRVPRYEQYF. Here the CDR3 DNA reads TGTGCCAGCAGCCGGGTCCCACGTTACGAGCAGTACTTC.

In this sample, this clone turned up a few times. The chain employs TRBV6-1 and TRBJ1-4, with a possible D match to TRBD1 (6 bases). The V gene lost 6 bases and the J gene lost 5 bases, with 16 bases spanning the gap. The CDR3 has 15 amino acids. CDR1 and CDR2 from the germline V gene are MNHNS and SASEGT. For the CDR3, the DNA is TGTGCCAGCAGCCTAGCGACAGGTGGGAATGAAAAACTGTTTTTT. This sequence encodes CASSLATGGNEKLFF.

The chain uses TRBV19 and TRBJ2-1; 9 positions match TRBD2. The germline V gene encodes CDR1 LNHDA and CDR2 SQIVND (reference sequence). The CDR3 has 15 amino acids. With 4 bases clipped from V and 8 bases from J, the junction kept 9 bases outside the gene matches. The DNA for the CDR3 is TGTGCCAGTAGTACCCGCGGGCGGGAGGGCGATGAGCAGTTCTTC. This encodes CASSTRGREGDEQFF.

This clone was seen more than once but under ten times. The chain uses TRBV30 and TRBJ1-5, with 8 nucleotides matching TRBD1. CDR1 GTSNPN and CDR2 SVGIG come from the germline V gene (reference sequence). With 3 bases clipped from V and 7 bases from J, the junction kept 8 bases outside the gene matches. The CDR3 has 14 residues. CDR3 in amino acids: CAWRGRGRGQPQHF. The CDR3 coding sequence is TGTGCCTGGAGGGGCAGGGGGCGTGGGCAGCCCCAGCATTTT.

Sample share makes this clone large (0.1 to 1%). This rearrangement joins TRBV5-1 to TRBJ2-7; 12 bases map to TRBD1. The germline gives CDR1 SGHRS, CDR2 YFSETQ. V trimming: 7 bases; J trimming: 4 bases; junction bases outside the gene matches: 21. The CDR3 extends over 19 amino acids. The CDR3 spells CASGSPGQGALPSLYEQYF. Here the CDR3 DNA reads TGCGCCAGCGGATCCCCGGGACAGGGGGCGCTTCCATCTCTTTACGAGCAGTACTTC.

The chain uses TRBV25-1 and TRBJ1-1, with 8 bases matching TRBD1. V was clipped by 5 bases and J by 3 bases; unmatched bases: 5. CDR1 and CDR2 from the germline V gene are MGHDK and SYGVNS. CDR3 size: 14 residues. CDR3 protein: CASSWTGQDTEAFF. DNA for the CDR3: TGTGCCAGCAGTTGGACAGGGCAGGACACTGAAGCTTTCTTT. Variable domain in full (rest from reference TRBV25-1 and TRBJ1-1): EADIYQTPRYLVIGTGKKITLECSQTMGHDKMYWYQQDPGMELHLIHYSYGVNSTEKGDLSSESTVSRIRTEHFPLTLESARPSHTSQYLCASSWTGQDTEAFFGQGTRLTVV.

The chain joins TRBV7-3 to TRBJ2-1, with 15 positions matching TRBD2. Trimming removed 9 bases from V and 0 bases from J; junction bases left unmatched: 3. CDR3 length: 16 amino acids. Germline assignment: CDR1 SGHTA and CDR2 FQGTGA. CDR3 in amino acids: CASGLAGGSSYNEQFF. In DNA, the CDR3 is TGTGCCAGTGGACTAGCGGGAGGGAGCTCCTACAATGAGCAGTTCTTC.

The chain couples TRBV7-9 to TRBJ2-2, with D unclear. Germline V lookup: CDR1 SEHNR, CDR2 FQNEAQ (reference sequence). The CDR3 has 14 residues. Trimming shortened V by 4 bases and J by 4 bases, and 10 bases separated the two germline ends. The CDR3 loop is CASSSSDFTGELFF. In DNA, the CDR3 is TGTGCCAGCAGCTCTTCAGATTTCACCGGGGAGCTGTTTTTT.

With respect to this clone: The sample holds other DNA sequences that translate to the same CDR3. The V gene is TRBV5-1, the J gene TRBJ2-6; D uncertain. The CDR3 spans 14 residues. V lost 0 bases and J lost 4, with 5 bases in between. Per germline, CDR1 SGHRS and CDR2 YFSETQ. The DNA for the CDR3 is TGCGCCAGCAGCTTGGGGGCGGGGGCCAACGTCCTGACTTTC. Translation gives CASSLGAGANVLTF.

This clone was picked up one time. The genes are TRBV7-9 and TRBJ2-7, with TRBD2 as a possible D gene (5 bases). Germline V lookup: CDR1 SEHNR, CDR2 FQNEAQ (reference sequence). V was cut by 3 bases and J by 5 bases, with 8 bases left in between. This CDR3 contains 12 residues. In DNA form, the CDR3 reads TGTGCCAGCAGCTTGCTCGGGAACGAGCAGTACTTC. As protein: CASSLLGNEQYF. Drawing the rest from reference TRBV7-9 and TRBJ2-7, the complete variable domain is DTGVSQNPRHKITKRGQNVTFRCDPISEHNRLYWYRQTLGQGPEFLTYFQNEAQLEKSRLLSDRFSAERPKGSFSTLEIQRTEQGDSAMYLCASSLLGNEQYFGPGTRLTVT.

This clone was observed a handful of times. This rearrangement joins TRBV27 to TRBJ1-1, with unresolved D. The germline gives CDR1 MNHEY, CDR2 SMNVEV (reference sequence). V was cut by 7 bases and J by 1 base, with 10 bases left in between. The CDR3 is made up of 13 amino acids. CDR3 sequence (DNA): TGTGCCAGCACAGACCCGGGGAACACTGAAGCTTTCTTT. Protein product: CASTDPGNTEAFF.

The chain combines TRBV27 with TRBJ2-3, with TRBD2 matching 8 bases. The germline gives CDR1 MNHEY, CDR2 SMNVEV (reference sequence). The length of the CDR3 is 21 residues. V lost 0 bases and J lost 0; bases outside the gene matches: 17. For the CDR3, the DNA is TGTGCCAGCAGTTTATCGTTAATGCGGGCGGGAGGACGGTCGAGCACAGATACGCAGTATTTT. It encodes CASSLSLMRAGGRSSTDTQYF.

CDR3: CASSQDQVAGISYNEQFF. The CDR3 DNA sequence: TGCGCCAGCAGCCAAGATCAGGTAGCGGGGATCTCCTACAATGAGCAGTTCTTC. This sequence joins TRBV4-1 and TRBJ2-1, with 8 positions matching TRBD2. The germline V gene has CDR1 MGHRA and CDR2 YSYEKL. The CDR3 loop spans 18 amino acids. Losses at the gene ends were 0 bases for V and 0 bases for J; bases not matched to a gene: 7.